A selection of T cell receptor beta chains follows, all from one sample in a study of control samples from healthy donors and cancer patients. The repertoire was sequenced with immunoSEQ multiplex PCR; TCRdb's copy has only in-frame clones and lacks some. The sample contains 100,000 to 150,000 clones, over 85% of which appear only once. Sequencing was carried out using PBMCs. Receptors originate from a man in his fifties or sixties with head and neck cancer. Each CDR3 is given with its conserved first and last residue. D genes are given only for firm matches. Only part of the rows carry a size: once, few, many, or a class if the clone is expanded.

NA TRBJ2-7 TRBV5-6 TRBD2 CASSDSTSGRPYEQYF TGTGCCAGCAGCGATTCGACTAGCGGGAGGCCCTACGAGCAGTACTTC
NA TRBJ2-3 TRBV7-2 NA CASSFTDGIDTQYF TGTGCCAGCAGCTTCACGGACGGTATAGATACGCAGTATTTT
NA TRBJ2-7 TRBV6-1 NA CASSDLRELYEQYF TGTGCCAGCAGTGATCTTCGTGAGTTGTACGAGCAGTACTTC
NA TRBJ2-7 TRBV28 TRBD1 CASSRGGQGHEQYF TGTGCCAGCAGCCGAGGGGGACAGGGCCACGAGCAGTACTTC
once TRBJ2-1 TRBV19 TRBD2 CASSIVGLVAYNEQFF TGTGCCAGTAGTATAGTCGGACTAGTAGCCTACAATGAGCAGTTCTTC
NA TRBJ1-1 TRBV6-1 NA CASSEFTAIGTEAFF TGTGCCAGCAGTGAATTTACAGCTATCGGCACTGAAGCTTTCTTT
once TRBJ1-2 TRBV2 NA CAGREGPGGYTF TGTGCCGGAAGGGAGGGCCCCGGAGGCTACACCTTC
NA TRBJ2-1 TRBV2 NA CASSEPRGTEQFF TGTGCCAGCAGTGAACCGAGAGGGACTGAGCAGTTCTTC
NA TRBJ1-5 TRBV6-2/TRBV6-3 NA CASSYRDSNQPQHF TGTGCCAGCAGTTACAGGGATAGCAATCAGCCCCAGCATTTT
once TRBJ2-2 TRBV30 NA CAWRIPGGQTGELFF TGTGCCTGGAGGATCCCCGGGGGGCAGACCGGGGAGCTGTTTTTT
once TRBJ2-1 TRBV6-6 TRBD2 CASIRTSGGISSYNEQFF TGTGCCAGCATTCGGACTAGCGGGGGGATCAGCTCCTACAATGAGCAGTTCTTC
few TRBJ1-2 TRBV4-2 TRBD1 CASSQGGQDYGYTF TGTGCCAGCAGCCAAGGGGGACAGGACTATGGCTACACCTTC
NA TRBJ1-1 TRBV6-5 NA CASSYSTGATNTEAFF TGTGCCAGCAGTTACTCGACCGGGGCGACGAACACTGAAGCTTTCTTT
NA TRBJ2-6 TRBV7-6 NA CASSPGSSGANVLTF TGTGCCAGCAGCCCCGGGAGCTCTGGGGCCAACGTCCTGACTTTC
few TRBJ2-2 TRBV5-4 TRBD2 CASSLAAGGLCGELFF TGTGCCAGCAGCTTGGCAGCGGGGGGGTTGTGCGGGGAGCTGTTTTTT
NA TRBJ1-1 TRBV7-2 NA CASSLVAGMNTEAFF TGTGCCAGCAGCTTAGTAGCGGGAATGAACACTGAAGCTTTCTTT
NA TRBJ2-7 TRBV3-1/TRBV3-2 TRBD1 CASSPGTGQREQYF TGTGCCAGCAGCCCGGGGACAGGGCAGCGCGAGCAGTACTTC
NA TRBJ2-7 TRBV2 TRBD1 CASRQGQGQAYEQYF TGTGCCAGCAGACAAGGACAGGGGCAGGCCTACGAGCAGTACTTC
NA TRBJ2-1 TRBV19 TRBD1 CASSIGDRVQNEQFF TGTGCCAGTAGTATAGGGGACAGGGTCCAAAATGAGCAGTTCTTC
NA TRBJ1-2 TRBV5-1 NA CASSLGPQTGPNSGYGYTF TGCGCCAGCAGCTTGGGTCCTCAAACCGGACCGAATTCCGGCTATGGCTACACCTTC
NA TRBJ2-5 TRBV7-2 TRBD2 CASSGGLQETQYF TGTGCCAGCAGCGGGGGACTACAAGAGACCCAGTACTTC
NA TRBJ2-3 TRBV23-1 NA CASPFTIGSGGGTDTQYF TGCGCCAGCCCCTTTACGATAGGCAGCGGAGGGGGGACAGATACGCAGTATTTT
NA TRBJ2-1 TRBV11-3 TRBD2 CASSLGGGIYNEQFF TGTGCCAGCAGCTTAGGGGGGGGAATCTACAATGAGCAGTTCTTC
NA TRBJ2-5 TRBV5-4 NA CASSLNLGGAETQYF TGTGCCAGCAGCTTAAATTTGGGGGGGGCTGAGACCCAGTACTTC
few TRBJ1-6 TRBV2 NA CAGNRDYNSPLHF TGTGCCGGGAACAGGGACTATAATTCACCCCTCCACTTT
NA TRBJ2-3 TRBV5-4 TRBD2 CASSFKAGVTDTQYF TGTGCCAGCAGCTTTAAAGCGGGGGTCACAGATACGCAGTATTTT
NA TRBJ1-1 TRBV29-1 NA CSVEWGAVTEAFF TGCAGCGTTGAATGGGGGGCGGTGACTGAAGCTTTCTTT
few TRBJ2-1 TRBV30 NA CAWSVQLSYEQFF TGTGCCTGGAGTGTACAACTTTCTTATGAGCAGTTCTTC
NA TRBJ2-7 TRBV9 NA CASSVGSRAEQYF TGTGCCAGCAGCGTAGGTAGTAGGGCCGAGCAGTACTTC
NA TRBJ2-3 TRBV28 TRBD1 CASSSADRGIGTDTQYF TGTGCCAGCAGTTCGGCGGACAGGGGGATTGGCACAGATACGCAGTATTTT
NA TRBJ1-2 TRBV29-1 NA CSVEDRDTNYGYTF TGCAGCGTTGAAGATAGGGACACTAACTATGGCTACACCTTC
NA TRBJ2-3 TRBV6-6 NA CASSTTPLSLATQYF TGTGCCAGCAGTACCACTCCCCTCAGCCTAGCCACGCAGTATTTT
NA TRBJ1-5 TRBV10-2 TRBD1 CASSDGQGNQPQHF TGCGCCAGCAGTGATGGACAGGGCAATCAGCCCCAGCATTTT
NA TRBJ2-5 TRBV10-3 TRBD2 CASGGGEWETQYF TGTGCCTCAGGTGGGGGGGAATGGGAGACCCAGTACTTC
NA TRBJ2-1 TRBV5-1 NA CASSPGGVYEQFF TGCGCCAGCAGCCCCGGTGGTGTATATGAGCAGTTCTTC
NA TRBJ1-1 TRBV18 NA CASSPPSMNTEAFF TGTGCCAGCTCACCACCATCCATGAACACTGAAGCTTTCTTT
NA TRBJ2-2 TRBV24-1 TRBD2 CATSDWTSGRTGELFF TGTGCCACCAGTGACTGGACTAGCGGGAGAACCGGGGAGCTGTTTTTT
NA TRBJ2-2 TRBV4-1 NA CASSQGRGTYTGELFF TGCGCCAGCAGCCAAGGCCGGGGGACATACACCGGGGAGCTGTTTTTT
NA TRBJ2-1 TRBV20-1 NA CSASGRGNGEQFF TGCAGTGCTAGTGGTCGGGGAAACGGTGAGCAGTTCTTC
NA TRBJ2-1 TRBV11-2 NA CASSLSNYLSYNEQFF TGTGCCAGCAGCTTAAGTAACTACCTCTCCTACAATGAGCAGTTCTTC
NA TRBJ2-5 TRBV2 NA CASSLGHGETQYF TGTGCCAGCAGTTTGGGACACGGAGAGACCCAGTACTTC
NA TRBJ2-1 TRBV7-3 NA CASSFDRDRSTNEQFF TGTGCCAGCAGCTTCGACCGGGACCGGTCCACCAATGAGCAGTTCTTC
NA TRBJ1-3 TRBV6-6 NA CASSYAVGNTIYF TGTGCCAGCAGTTACGCGGTCGGAAACACCATATATTTT
NA TRBJ2-7 TRBV5-1 NA CASSLAHSGIYEQYF TGCGCCAGCAGCTTGGCACATTCGGGGATTTACGAGCAGTACTTC
once TRBJ1-2 TRBV2 NA CASSDGGTYGYTF TGTGCCAGCAGTGATGGGGGGACCTATGGCTACACCTTC
NA TRBJ2-1 TRBV24-1 NA CATSDLPRVKQFF TGTGCCACCAGTGATTTGCCGCGGGTCAAGCAGTTCTTC
once TRBJ1-2 TRBV28 NA CASRLAGPFRGYTF TGTGCCAGCAGACTAGCCGGGCCTTTTAGGGGCTACACCTTC
NA TRBJ2-5 TRBV7-8 TRBD1 CASSFYRGLRETQYF TGTGCCAGCAGCTTTTACAGGGGCCTGAGGGAGACCCAGTACTTC
NA TRBJ2-7 TRBV5-1 NA CASSLITGEQYF TGCGCCAGCAGCTTGATAACGGGCGAGCAGTACTTC
NA TRBJ2-5 TRBV28 NA CASSYRGIWETQYF TGTGCCAGCAGTTATCGGGGTATTTGGGAGACCCAGTACTTC
NA TRBJ2-7 TRBV6-6 NA CASRLGRGSGSYEQYF TGTGCCAGCAGACTGGGCCGAGGGTCGGGGTCCTACGAGCAGTACTTC
NA TRBJ2-7 TRBV4-1 NA CASSQVRAQQYEQYF TGCGCCAGCAGCCAAGTCAGGGCCCAACAATACGAGCAGTACTTC
NA TRBJ2-1 TRBV4-1 TRBD2 CASSQTEAGGPLNEQFF TGCGCCAGCAGCCAAACAGAAGCGGGAGGGCCTTTGAATGAGCAGTTCTTC
NA TRBJ2-1 TRBV29-1 TRBD1 CSVSQGARYNEQFF TGCAGCGTTTCACAGGGGGCGCGATACAATGAGCAGTTCTTC
NA TRBJ2-3 TRBV28 TRBD2 CASSFQAGGSDTQYF TGTGCCAGCAGTTTTCAAGCGGGAGGGTCAGATACGCAGTATTTT